This T cell receptor beta chain was observed in a study of graft-versus-host responses after intestinal transplantation. Study background: Induction using anti-thymocyte globulin, followed by tacrolimus and steroids for approximately three years, was given to all recipients. Study results and caveats: Investigators detected GvH clones in recipient marrow, with some emerging earlier in ileum or blood.

Of note for this clone: What it binds is unknown.

Sequencing used immunoSEQ multiplex PCR; TCRdb keeps in-frame clones, though not all of them. The sample carries about 88,000 clones, 75% to 95% recorded once. Trimming removed 4 bases at V and 0 bases at J, with 10 bases between. CDR1 is MGHDK, CDR2 SYGVNS, per germline. This CDR3 comprises 15 residues. The clonotype originates from a human donor who was the organ donor for an intestinal transplant. The material sequenced was unstimulated CD4+ T cells sorted from spleen or lymph node cells, taken before transplant. The rearrangement joins TRBV25-1 to TRBJ2-4, with a weak D call TRBD2 (6 bases). In nucleotides, the CDR3 is TGTGCCAGCAGTGTGGCGGGGCTAGCCAAAAACATTCAGTACTTC. Its protein is CASSVAGLAKNIQYF.